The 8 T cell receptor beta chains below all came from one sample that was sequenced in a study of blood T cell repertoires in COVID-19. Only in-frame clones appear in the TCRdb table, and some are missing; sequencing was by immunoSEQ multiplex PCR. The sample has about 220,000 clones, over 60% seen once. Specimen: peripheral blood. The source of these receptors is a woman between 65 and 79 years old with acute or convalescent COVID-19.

DNA of the CDR3: TGTGCCTGGAGTGCCCAGGGGCCCACTGAAGCTTTCTTT. It is translated as CAWSAQGPTEAFF. The genes are TRBV30 and TRBJ1-1, with a possible D match to TRBD1 (6 bases). Germline V gene lookup returns CDR1 GTSNPN and CDR2 SVGIG (reference sequence). This CDR3 is 13 amino acids long. Deletions cut 1 base from V and 4 bases from J, with 10 bases between.

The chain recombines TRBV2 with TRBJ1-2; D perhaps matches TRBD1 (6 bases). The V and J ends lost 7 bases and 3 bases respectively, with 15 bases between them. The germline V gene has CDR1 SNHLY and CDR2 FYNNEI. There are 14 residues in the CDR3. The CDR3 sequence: CASNPDRSHYGYTF. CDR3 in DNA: TGTGCCAGCAATCCGGACAGATCTCACTATGGCTACACCTTC.

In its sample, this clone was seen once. This chain's CDR3 is CASSPQGSAYSNQPQHF. The CDR3 DNA reads as TGTGCCAGTAGTCCACAGGGGTCGGCCTATAGCAATCAGCCCCAGCATTTT. This rearrangement joins TRBV19 to TRBJ1-5, with 7 bases lining up with TRBD1. V gave up 5 bases and J gave up 0 bases; unmatched junction bases: 10. CDR1 is LNHDA and CDR2 is SQIVND in the germline V gene (reference sequence). There are 17 residues in the CDR3.

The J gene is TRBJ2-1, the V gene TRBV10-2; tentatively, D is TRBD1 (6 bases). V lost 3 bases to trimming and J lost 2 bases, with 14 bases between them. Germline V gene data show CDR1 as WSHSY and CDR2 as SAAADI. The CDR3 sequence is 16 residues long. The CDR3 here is CASSEGTSITYNEQFF. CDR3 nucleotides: TGCGCCAGCAGTGAAGGGACAAGCATCACCTACAATGAGCAGTTCTTC.

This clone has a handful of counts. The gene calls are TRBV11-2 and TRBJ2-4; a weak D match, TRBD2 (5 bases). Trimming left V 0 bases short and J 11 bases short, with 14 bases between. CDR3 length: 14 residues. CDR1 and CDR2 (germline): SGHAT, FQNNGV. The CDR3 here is CASSLDSSGRVQYF. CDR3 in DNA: TGTGCCAGCAGCTTAGACAGCTCGGGAAGGGTTCAGTACTTC.

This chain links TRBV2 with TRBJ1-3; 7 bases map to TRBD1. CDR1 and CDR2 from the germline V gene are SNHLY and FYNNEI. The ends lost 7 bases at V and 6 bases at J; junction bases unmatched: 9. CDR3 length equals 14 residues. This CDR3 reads CASNLDRVLNTIYF. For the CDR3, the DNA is TGTGCCAGCAACCTCGACAGGGTATTAAACACCATATATTTT.

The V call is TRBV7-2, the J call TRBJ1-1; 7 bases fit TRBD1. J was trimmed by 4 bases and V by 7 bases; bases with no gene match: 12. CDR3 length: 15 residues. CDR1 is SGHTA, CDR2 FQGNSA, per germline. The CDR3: CASTKRQGRGTEAFF. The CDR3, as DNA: TGTGCCAGCACTAAGCGACAGGGTCGGGGCACTGAAGCTTTCTTT.

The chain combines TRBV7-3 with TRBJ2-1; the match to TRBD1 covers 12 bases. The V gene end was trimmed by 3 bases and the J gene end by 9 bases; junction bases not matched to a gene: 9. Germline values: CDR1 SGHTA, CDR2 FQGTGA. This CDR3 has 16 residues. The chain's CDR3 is CASSFTGTGGEIEQFF. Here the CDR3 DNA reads TGTGCCAGCAGCTTCACCGGGACAGGGGGCGAAATTGAGCAGTTCTTC.